The T cell receptor beta chain described here comes from a study of CD8+ T cells in alopecia areata. The CDR3 covers 13 residues. Germline V lookup: CDR1 SQVTM, CDR2 ANQGSEA. V was shortened by 0 bases and J by 1 base, with 7 bases between the two germline ends. Treatment indicated: oral pan-JAK inhibitor, 5-10 mg twice daily. Extraction of RNA preceded its reverse transcription into cDNA, which served as the sequencing template. Method: immunoSEQ multiplex PCR; TCRdb's copy keeps in-frame clones and lacks some. The profile shows some 200,000 clones, around 50% of them singletons. The gene calls are TRBV29-1 and TRBJ2-7, with a weak D call TRBD2 (5 bases). Here the sequenced sample was CD8+ T cells sorted from blood, taken at week 24, from a patient treated with tofacitinib. The TCR originated in a human donor with alopecia areata. CDR3: CSVEDSGSYEQYF. The CDR3 nucleotides are TGCAGCGTTGAAGACAGCGGATCCTACGAGCAGTACTTC.